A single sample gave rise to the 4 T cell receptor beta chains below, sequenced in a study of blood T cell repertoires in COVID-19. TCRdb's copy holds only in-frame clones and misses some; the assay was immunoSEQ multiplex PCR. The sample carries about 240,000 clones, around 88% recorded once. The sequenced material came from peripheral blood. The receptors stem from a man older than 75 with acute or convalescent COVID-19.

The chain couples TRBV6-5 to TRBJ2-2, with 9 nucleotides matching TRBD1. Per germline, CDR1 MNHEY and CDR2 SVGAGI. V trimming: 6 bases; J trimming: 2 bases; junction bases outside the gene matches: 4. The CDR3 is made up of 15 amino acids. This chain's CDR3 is CASRLGQGNTGELFF. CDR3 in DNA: TGTGCCAGCAGGCTGGGACAGGGTAACACCGGGGAGCTGTTTTTT.

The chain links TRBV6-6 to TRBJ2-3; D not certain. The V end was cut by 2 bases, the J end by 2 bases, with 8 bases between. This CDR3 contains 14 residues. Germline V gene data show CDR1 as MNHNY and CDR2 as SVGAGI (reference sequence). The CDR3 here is CASSYDTATDTQYF. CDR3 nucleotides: TGTGCCAGCAGTTACGACACGGCCACAGATACGCAGTATTTT.

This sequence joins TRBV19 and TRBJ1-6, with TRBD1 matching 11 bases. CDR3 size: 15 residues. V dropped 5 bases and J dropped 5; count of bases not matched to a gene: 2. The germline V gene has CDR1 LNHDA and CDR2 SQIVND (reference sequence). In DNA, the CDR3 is TGTGCCAGTAGTGGACAGGGGGCACATAATTCACCCCTCCACTTT. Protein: CASSGQGAHNSPLHF.

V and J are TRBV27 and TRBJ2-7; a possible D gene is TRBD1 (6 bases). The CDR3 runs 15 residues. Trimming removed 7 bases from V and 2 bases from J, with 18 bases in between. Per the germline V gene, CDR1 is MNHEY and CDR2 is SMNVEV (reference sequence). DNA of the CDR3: TGTGCCAGCAAAAAGGGGGTGGACAGTACCTACGAGCAGTACTTC. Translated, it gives CASKKGVDSTYEQYF.